These T cell receptor beta chains were read from a single sample in a study of T cell responses to AZD1222 COVID-19 vaccine. Assay used: immunoSEQ multiplex PCR; TCRdb lists only in-frame clones, some missing. The table lists around 200,000 clones, about 92% of them singletons. This specimen was peripheral blood, taken on day 0 of AZD1222 vaccination. These receptors were collected from an adult in good health. CDR3s include the opening cysteine and the closing phenylalanine or tryptophan. A D gene is named only where the DNA matches it firmly. Clone size is not always given. Where it is, it says once, few, many or a class for expanded clones.

abundance,j_gene,len,v_gene,d_gene,CDR3aa,CDR3nt
NA,TRBJ2-7,11,TRBV5-1,NA,CASSFFYEQYF,TGCGCCAGTTCCTTTTTCTACGAGCAGTACTTC
NA,TRBJ2-7,14,TRBV5-6,NA,CASSLGIPGDEQYF,TGTGCCAGCAGCTTGGGGATACCAGGGGACGAGCAGTACTTC
NA,TRBJ2-1,17,TRBV14,TRBD2,CASSPSGGLAATNEQFF,TGTGCCAGCAGCCCCTCTGGTGGGCTAGCGGCCACCAATGAGCAGTTCTTC
NA,TRBJ1-1,12,TRBV11-2,NA,CASSTPNTEAFF,TGTGCCAGCAGCACCCCGAACACTGAAGCTTTCTTT
NA,TRBJ2-2,16,TRBV5-1,TRBD2,CASSLVSGVNTGELFF,TGCGCCAGCAGCTTGGTTAGCGGGGTAAACACCGGGGAGCTGTTTTTT
NA,TRBJ1-1,14,TRBV5-5,NA,CASSLAAANTEAFF,TGTGCCAGCAGCTTGGCCGCAGCGAACACTGAAGCTTTCTTT
NA,TRBJ1-1,14,TRBV2,NA,CASRGTRMNTEAFF,TGTGCCAGCAGGGGGACACGGATGAACACTGAAGCTTTCTTT
NA,TRBJ2-2,15,TRBV2,TRBD2,CASSERERENGELFF,TGTGCCAGCAGTGAGCGAGAGCGGGAGAACGGGGAGCTGTTTTTT
NA,TRBJ2-6,18,TRBV13,NA,CASSSSYRSLVGANVLTF,TGTGCCAGCAGCTCCTCCTACAGGTCCCTGGTGGGGGCCAACGTCCTGACTTTC
NA,TRBJ1-4,15,TRBV9,NA,CASSVDQGKDEKLFF,TGTGCCAGCAGCGTAGATCAGGGGAAAGATGAAAAACTGTTTTTT
NA,TRBJ1-1,15,TRBV7-9,NA,CASSLATTGRTEAFF,TGTGCCAGCAGCTTAGCGACTACAGGGCGCACTGAAGCTTTCTTT
NA,TRBJ1-5,17,TRBV12-5,NA,CASGLTRPGESNQPQHF,TGTGCTAGTGGTTTGACGCGCCCGGGGGAGAGCAATCAGCCCCAGCATTTT
NA,TRBJ1-1,13,TRBV7-9,NA,CASSLTGSTEAFF,TGTGCCAGCAGCCTAACAGGGAGTACTGAAGCTTTCTTT
NA,TRBJ2-1,15,TRBV7-7,TRBD2,CASSSGTSGNNEQFF,TGTGCCAGCAGCTCAGGGACTAGCGGTAACAATGAGCAGTTCTTC
NA,TRBJ1-2,15,TRBV7-8,NA,CASSFGPGQTYGYTF,NA
NA,TRBJ2-4,16,TRBV5-1,TRBD1,CASSLSEGAGKNIQYF,TGCGCCAGCAGCCTTTCTGAGGGGGCAGGTAAAAACATTCAGTACTTC
NA,TRBJ2-3,12,TRBV5-1,NA,CASSLVVDTQYF,TGCGCCAGCAGCTTGGTTGTAGATACGCAGTATTTT
NA,TRBJ2-1,13,TRBV7-7,NA,CASSSSGVGEQFF,TGTGCCAGCAGCTCCTCAGGGGTGGGCGAGCAGTTCTTC
NA,TRBJ1-1,15,TRBV6-5,NA,CASSPLGSLTTEAFF,TGTGCCAGCAGTCCCCTAGGCAGTCTTACCACTGAAGCTTTCTTT
NA,TRBJ1-1,13,TRBV27,NA,CASKEDRNTEAFF,TGTGCCAGCAAAGAGGACAGGAACACTGAAGCTTTCTTT
NA,TRBJ2-5,17,TRBV21-1,NA,CASSKEIRQREKETQYF,TGTGCCAGCAGCAAAGAGATTCGGCAGCGGGAGAAGGAGACCCAGTACTTC
NA,TRBJ1-2,13,TRBV12-3/TRBV12-4,TRBD1,CASRATGGRGYTF,TGTGCCAGCAGGGCTACAGGGGGCCGTGGCTACACCTTC
NA,TRBJ1-1,19,TRBV7-9,NA,CASSLNPLVLKTMNTEAFF,TGTGCCAGCAGCTTGAACCCCCTGGTTTTAAAGACGATGAACACTGAAGCTTTCTTT
NA,TRBJ2-2,15,TRBV19,TRBD1,CASSSGQTNTGELFF,TGTGCCAGTAGTTCGGGACAGACGAACACCGGGGAGCTGTTTTTT
NA,TRBJ1-5,14,TRBV5-1,TRBD1,CASSFGDSNQPQHF,TGCGCCAGCAGCTTTGGGGACAGTAATCAGCCCCAGCATTTT
NA,TRBJ1-6,14,TRBV2,NA,CASSPRSYNSPLHF,TGTGCCAGCAGTCCTAGGTCCTATAATTCACCCCTCCACTTT
NA,TRBJ2-3,14,TRBV5-1,TRBD2,CASSFGRAEDTQYF,TGCGCCAGCAGTTTCGGGAGGGCCGAAGATACGCAGTATTTT
NA,TRBJ1-1,14,TRBV2,NA,CATIGAGWDTEAFF,TGTGCCACCATCGGGGCAGGGTGGGACACTGAAGCTTTCTTT
NA,TRBJ2-1,17,TRBV7-6,NA,CASSLSRERLAGDEQFF,TGTGCCAGCAGCTTAAGCAGGGAAAGACTAGCAGGGGATGAGCAGTTCTTC
once,TRBJ2-4,12,TRBV13,NA,CASSQTENIQYF,TGTGCCAGCAGCCAAACGGAAAACATTCAGTACTTC
NA,TRBJ1-3,15,TRBV18,NA,CASSLNRDNGNTIYF,TGTGCCAGCTCGCTAAACCGGGACAATGGAAACACCATATATTTT
NA,TRBJ2-1,13,TRBV19,TRBD2,CASRLAGVNEQFF,TGTGCCAGTCGACTAGCGGGAGTCAATGAGCAGTTCTTC
NA,TRBJ2-2,16,TRBV6-5,NA,CASSYSRRTNTGELFF,TGTGCCAGCAGTTACTCAAGGCGGACGAACACCGGGGAGCTGTTTTTT
NA,TRBJ2-2,16,TRBV5-1,TRBD2,CASSLSLAGNTGELFF,TGCGCCAGCAGCTTGTCACTAGCGGGAAACACCGGGGAGCTGTTTTTT
NA,TRBJ2-1,16,TRBV18,TRBD2,CASSPIGLRGNNEQFF,TGTGCCAGCTCACCCATCGGATTGCGGGGGAACAATGAGCAGTTCTTC
NA,TRBJ1-2,15,TRBV2,TRBD1,CASTHRDRILYGYTF,TGTGCCAGCACCCACCGGGACAGGATCCTCTATGGCTACACCTTC
NA,TRBJ2-7,15,TRBV3-1/TRBV3-2,NA,CASSLSRGLSYEQYF,TGTGCCAGCAGCCTCAGCAGGGGACTCTCCTACGAGCAGTACTTC
once,TRBJ2-1,14,TRBV10-2,TRBD2,CASRELAGGDKQFF,TGCGCCAGCAGGGAGTTAGCGGGGGGCGACAAGCAGTTCTTC
NA,TRBJ1-2,16,TRBV12-5,NA,CASGLVQTGSNYGYTF,TGTGCTAGTGGTTTGGTACAAACAGGGTCTAACTATGGCTACACCTTC
NA,TRBJ2-1,17,TRBV23-1,TRBD1,CASSPLLGQEDVNEQFF,TGCGCCAGCAGTCCCCTCCTCGGACAGGAAGATGTGAATGAGCAGTTCTTC
NA,TRBJ1-3,12,TRBV29-1,NA,CSGRTGGNTIYF,TGCAGCGGCCGAACCGGAGGAAACACCATATATTTT
few,TRBJ2-1,9,TRBV20-1,NA,CSVGDQQFF,TGCAGTGTCGGGGATCAGCAGTTCTTC
once,TRBJ1-1,16,TRBV6-4,NA,CASRRSPVGPNTEAFF,TGTGCCAGCAGGAGGAGTCCGGTGGGACCGAACACTGAAGCTTTCTTT
NA,TRBJ1-6,16,TRBV11-2,NA,CASSPTTGLRNSPLHF,TGTGCCAGCAGTCCAACGACTGGATTAAGGAATTCACCCCTCCACTTT
NA,TRBJ1-1,14,TRBV10-1,NA,CASSGGRPAREAFF,TGCGCCAGCAGTGGGGGACGGCCGGCCCGTGAAGCTTTCTTT
NA,TRBJ2-7,13,TRBV10-3,TRBD2,CAISESLAGVQYF,TGTGCCATCAGTGAGTCCCTAGCGGGAGTTCAGTACTTC
NA,TRBJ2-1,15,TRBV7-2,TRBD2,CASSFQRERYNEQFF,TGTGCCAGCAGCTTCCAGCGGGAGAGGTACAATGAGCAGTTCTTC
NA,TRBJ1-1,13,TRBV12-3/TRBV12-4,NA,CASRGGRNTEAFF,TGTGCCAGCAGAGGAGGAAGGAACACTGAAGCTTTCTTT
NA,TRBJ1-1,18,TRBV7-9,NA,CASSKAVGSSPMNTEAFF,TGTGCCAGCAGCAAAGCGGTAGGCAGTTCCCCCATGAACACTGAAGCTTTCTTT
NA,TRBJ2-1,16,TRBV7-6,TRBD2,CASSFLGTSEHNEQFF,TGTGCCAGCAGCTTCCTCGGGACTAGCGAGCACAATGAGCAGTTCTTC
NA,TRBJ2-7,14,TRBV5-5,NA,CASSLGQSSYEQYF,TGTGCCAGCAGCTTGGGACAGAGCTCCTACGAGCAGTACTTC
NA,TRBJ2-5,16,TRBV3-1/TRBV3-2,NA,CASSQEGRLDGETQYF,TGTGCCAGCAGCCAAGAAGGGCGACTAGACGGAGAGACCCAGTACTTC
NA,TRBJ1-2,15,TRBV6-5,TRBD1,CASSYSDRGRNGYTF,TGTGCCAGCAGTTACTCGGACAGGGGGCGGAATGGCTACACCTTC
NA,TRBJ2-4,16,TRBV6-2/TRBV6-3,TRBD1,CASSYSTGLAKNIQYF,TGTGCCAGCAGTTACTCGACAGGGCTAGCCAAAAACATTCAGTACTTC
NA,TRBJ1-2,14,TRBV19,NA,CASSTSGHSYGYTF,TGTGCCAGTAGTACCTCAGGACATTCCTATGGCTACACCTTC